This T cell receptor (beta chain) stems from a study of vaccination effects on CD4 cells after COVID-19. As concerns this clone: Its specificity is not known.

Repertoires were generated with immunoSEQ multiplex PCR, while TCRdb's copy carries only in-frame clones and drops some. This sample carries more than 15,000 clones, 74% of them seen once, and the ten largest clones take 20% to 25%. Under the ViraFEST assay, PBMC were stimulated with viral peptide pools so that antigen-specific CD4+ T cells expanded. Sequencing was performed afterwards. Following culture for approximately 11 days, CD4+ T cells were isolated. PCR showed that the person got SARS-CoV-2 infection at some point between March and December 2020. Of the BNT162b2 and mRNA-1273 vaccines, participants received two doses of one or the other. In culture with approximately 10 IU/ml IL-2 and around 10 ug/ml peptides, PBMC were grown at a few million per well. There are 16 residues in the CDR3. Looked up from germline, CDR1 is SGHAT and CDR2 is FQNNGV. Trimming stripped 4 bases from V and 2 bases from J, with 14 bases between.

The source was CD4+ T cells from PBMCs cultured with SARS-CoV-2 spike peptides, collected after COVID-19 vaccination. This clonotype was obtained from a human donor who had a prior SARS-CoV-2 infection. The gene calls are TRBV11-2 and TRBJ2-2, with D perhaps matching TRBD2 (5 bases). CDR3 amino acids: CASSSRTAVNTGELFF. In DNA, the CDR3 is TGTGCCAGCAGCTCGAGGACTGCCGTAAACACCGGGGAGCTGTTTTTT.